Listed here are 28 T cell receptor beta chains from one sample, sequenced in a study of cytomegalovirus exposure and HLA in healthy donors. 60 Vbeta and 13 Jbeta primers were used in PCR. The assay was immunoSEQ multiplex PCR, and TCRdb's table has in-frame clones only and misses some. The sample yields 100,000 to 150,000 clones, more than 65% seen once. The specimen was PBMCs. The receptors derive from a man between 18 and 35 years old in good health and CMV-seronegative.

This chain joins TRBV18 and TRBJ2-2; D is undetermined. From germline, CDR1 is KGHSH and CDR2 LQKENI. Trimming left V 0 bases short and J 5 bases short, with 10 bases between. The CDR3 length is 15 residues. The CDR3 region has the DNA TGTGCCAGCTCACCACCGGAGAAGAGGACCGGGGAGCTGTTTTTT. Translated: CASSPPEKRTGELFF.

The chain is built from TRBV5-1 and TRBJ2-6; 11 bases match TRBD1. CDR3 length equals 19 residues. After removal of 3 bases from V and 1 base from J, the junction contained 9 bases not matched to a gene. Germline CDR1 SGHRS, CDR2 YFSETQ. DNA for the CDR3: TGCGCCAGCAGCTCATTCGGACAGGGGGCTCTATCTGGGGCCAACGTCCTGACTTTC. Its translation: CASSSFGQGALSGANVLTF.

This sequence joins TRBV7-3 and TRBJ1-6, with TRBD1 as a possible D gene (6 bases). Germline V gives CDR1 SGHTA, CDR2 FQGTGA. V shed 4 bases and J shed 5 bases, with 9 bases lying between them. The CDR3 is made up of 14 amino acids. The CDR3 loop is CASSSTGNNSPLHF. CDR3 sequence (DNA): TGTGCCAGCAGCTCTACAGGGAATAATTCACCCCTCCACTTT.

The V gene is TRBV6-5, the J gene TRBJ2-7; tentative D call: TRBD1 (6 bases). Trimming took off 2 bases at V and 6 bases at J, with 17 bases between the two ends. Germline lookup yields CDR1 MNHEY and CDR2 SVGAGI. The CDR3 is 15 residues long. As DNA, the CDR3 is TGTGCCAGCAGTTACCACAACGGACAGACCAGCGAGCAGTACTTC. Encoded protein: CASSYHNGQTSEQYF.

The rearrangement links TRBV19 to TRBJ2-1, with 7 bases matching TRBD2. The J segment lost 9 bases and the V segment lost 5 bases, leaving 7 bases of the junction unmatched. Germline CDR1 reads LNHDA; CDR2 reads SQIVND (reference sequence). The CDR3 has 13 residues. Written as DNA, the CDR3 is TGTGCCAGTAGTGAAGGACTAGGTACTGAGCAGTTCTTC. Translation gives CASSEGLGTEQFF.

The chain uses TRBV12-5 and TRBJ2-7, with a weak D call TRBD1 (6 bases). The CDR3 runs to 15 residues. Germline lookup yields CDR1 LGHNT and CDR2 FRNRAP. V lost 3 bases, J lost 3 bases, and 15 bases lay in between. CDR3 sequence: CASGLAPGHIYEQYF. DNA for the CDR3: TGTGCTAGTGGTTTAGCCCCGGGACATATCTACGAGCAGTACTTC.

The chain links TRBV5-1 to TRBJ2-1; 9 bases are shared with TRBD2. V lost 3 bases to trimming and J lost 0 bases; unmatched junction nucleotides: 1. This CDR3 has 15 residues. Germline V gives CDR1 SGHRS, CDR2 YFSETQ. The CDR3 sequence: CASSWGLASYNEQFF. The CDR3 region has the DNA TGCGCCAGCAGCTGGGGACTAGCCTCCTACAATGAGCAGTTCTTC.

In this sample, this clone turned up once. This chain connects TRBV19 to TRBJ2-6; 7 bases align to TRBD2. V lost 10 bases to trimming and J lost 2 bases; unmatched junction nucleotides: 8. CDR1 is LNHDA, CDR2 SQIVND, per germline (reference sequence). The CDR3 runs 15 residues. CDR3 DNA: TGTGCCACTTCTAGGGAGGGTACTGGGGCCAACGTCCTGACTTTC. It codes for CATSREGTGANVLTF.

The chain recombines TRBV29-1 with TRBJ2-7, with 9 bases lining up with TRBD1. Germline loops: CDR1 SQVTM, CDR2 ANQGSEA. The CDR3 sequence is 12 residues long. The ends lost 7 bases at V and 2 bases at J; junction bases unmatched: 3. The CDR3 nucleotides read TGCAGCGCCCGACAGGGGGCCTACGAGCAGTACTTC. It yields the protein CSARQGAYEQYF.

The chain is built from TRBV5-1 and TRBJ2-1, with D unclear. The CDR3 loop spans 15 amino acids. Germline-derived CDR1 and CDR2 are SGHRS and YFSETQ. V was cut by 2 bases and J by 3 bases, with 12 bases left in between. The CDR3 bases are TGCGCCAGCAGCTTAGGCCAGGCCCTCTACAATGAGCAGTTCTTC. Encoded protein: CASSLGQALYNEQFF.

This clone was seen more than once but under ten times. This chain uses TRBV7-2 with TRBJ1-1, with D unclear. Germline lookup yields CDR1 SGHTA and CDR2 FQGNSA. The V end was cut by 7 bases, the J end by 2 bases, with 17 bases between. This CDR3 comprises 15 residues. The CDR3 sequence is CASNPAGKINTEAFF. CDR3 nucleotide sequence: TGTGCCAGCAACCCCGCGGGCAAAATTAACACTGAAGCTTTCTTT.

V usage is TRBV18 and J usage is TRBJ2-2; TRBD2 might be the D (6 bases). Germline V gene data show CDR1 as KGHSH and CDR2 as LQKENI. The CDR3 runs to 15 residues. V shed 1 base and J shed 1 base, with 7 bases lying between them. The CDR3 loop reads CASSPRRVNTGELFF. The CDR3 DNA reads TGTGCCAGCTCACCACGGAGGGTGAACACCGGGGAGCTGTTTTTT.

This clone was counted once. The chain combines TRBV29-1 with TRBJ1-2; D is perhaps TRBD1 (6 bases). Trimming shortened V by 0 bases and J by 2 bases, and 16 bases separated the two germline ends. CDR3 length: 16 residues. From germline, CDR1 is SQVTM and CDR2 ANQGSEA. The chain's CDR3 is CSVEDVGDIGNYGYTF. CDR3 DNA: TGCAGCGTTGAAGATGTGGGGGACATCGGCAACTATGGCTACACCTTC.

This CDR3 is CASSGERTVNRETQYF. For the CDR3, the DNA is TGTGCCAGCAGTGGAGAAAGGACTGTCAACCGAGAGACCCAGTACTTC. The V gene is TRBV6-1, the J gene TRBJ2-5, with a possible D match to TRBD2 (5 bases). CDR3 size: 16 residues. Trimming stripped 4 bases from V and 4 bases from J, with 19 bases between. Germline V gives CDR1 MNHNS, CDR2 SASEGT.

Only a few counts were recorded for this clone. As DNA, the CDR3 is TGTGCCACGACACAACAGGGGGTACGAGGCACTGAAGCTTTCTTT. Protein sequence: CATTQQGVRGTEAFF. The chain recombines TRBV19 with TRBJ1-1, with 8 bases that match TRBD1. Germline loops: CDR1 LNHDA, CDR2 SQIVND (reference sequence). The CDR3 covers 15 residues. Trimming cost V 10 bases and J 4 bases; bases outside gene matches: 14.

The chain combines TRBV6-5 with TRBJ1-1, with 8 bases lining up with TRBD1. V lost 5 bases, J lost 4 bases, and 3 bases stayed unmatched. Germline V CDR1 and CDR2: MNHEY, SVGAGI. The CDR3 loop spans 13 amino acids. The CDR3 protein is CASSADRATEAFF. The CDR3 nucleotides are TGTGCCAGCAGTGCGGACAGGGCCACTGAAGCTTTCTTT.

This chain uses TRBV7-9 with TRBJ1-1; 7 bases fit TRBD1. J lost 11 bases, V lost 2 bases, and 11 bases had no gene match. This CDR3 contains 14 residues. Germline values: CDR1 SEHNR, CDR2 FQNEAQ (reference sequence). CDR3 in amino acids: CASSLPQPDRVAFF. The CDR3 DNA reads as TGTGCCAGCAGCTTACCCCAACCAGACAGGGTGGCTTTCTTT. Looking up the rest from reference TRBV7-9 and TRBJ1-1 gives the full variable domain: DTGVSQNPRHKITKRGQNVTFRCDPISEHNRLYWYRQTLGQGPEFLTYFQNEAQLEKSRLLSDRFSAERPKGSFSTLEIQRTEQGDSAMYLCASSLPQPDRVAFFGQGTRLTVV.

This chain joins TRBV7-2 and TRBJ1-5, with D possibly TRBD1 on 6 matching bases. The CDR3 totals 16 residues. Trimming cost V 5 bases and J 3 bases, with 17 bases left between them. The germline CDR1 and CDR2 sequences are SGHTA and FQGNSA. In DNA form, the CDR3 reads TGTGCCAGCAGCCCTCCGGGGGGGGGCGCCAATCAGCCCCAGCATTTT. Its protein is CASSPPGGGANQPQHF.

CDR3 DNA sequence: TGTGCCAGCAGCTTGCCCAAAGAGACCCAGTACTTC. It codes for CASSLPKETQYF. The rearrangement uses TRBV5-4 and TRBJ2-5; D is undetermined. The CDR3 loop spans 12 amino acids. The germline CDR1 and CDR2 sequences are SGHNT and YYREEE (reference sequence). V shed 1 base and J shed 3 bases, with 4 bases lying between them.

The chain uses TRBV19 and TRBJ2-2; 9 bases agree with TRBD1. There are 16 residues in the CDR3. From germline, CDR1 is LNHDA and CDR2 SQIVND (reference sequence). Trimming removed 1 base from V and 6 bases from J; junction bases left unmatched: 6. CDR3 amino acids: CASSIGGQGFPGELFF. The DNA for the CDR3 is TGTGCCAGTAGTATAGGGGGACAGGGTTTCCCCGGGGAGCTGTTTTTT.

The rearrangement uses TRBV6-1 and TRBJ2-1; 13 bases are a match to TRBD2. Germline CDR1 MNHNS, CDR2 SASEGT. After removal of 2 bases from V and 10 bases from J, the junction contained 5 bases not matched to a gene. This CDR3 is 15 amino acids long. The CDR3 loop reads CASSERTSGGAEQFF. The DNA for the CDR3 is TGTGCCAGCAGTGAACGAACTAGCGGGGGGGCGGAGCAGTTCTTC.

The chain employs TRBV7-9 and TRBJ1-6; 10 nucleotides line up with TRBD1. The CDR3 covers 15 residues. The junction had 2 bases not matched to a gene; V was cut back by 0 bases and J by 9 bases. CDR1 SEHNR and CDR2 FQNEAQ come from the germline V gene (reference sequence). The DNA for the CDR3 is TGTGCCAGCAGCTTAGCTGGGACAGGGGTTTCACCCCTCCACTTT. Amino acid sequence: CASSLAGTGVSPLHF.

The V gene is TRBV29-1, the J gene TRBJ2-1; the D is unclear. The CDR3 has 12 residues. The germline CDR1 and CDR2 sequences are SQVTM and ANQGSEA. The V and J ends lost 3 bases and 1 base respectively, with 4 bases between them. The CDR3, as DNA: TGCAGCGTTGATAAATCCTACAATGAGCAGTTCTTC. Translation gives CSVDKSYNEQFF.

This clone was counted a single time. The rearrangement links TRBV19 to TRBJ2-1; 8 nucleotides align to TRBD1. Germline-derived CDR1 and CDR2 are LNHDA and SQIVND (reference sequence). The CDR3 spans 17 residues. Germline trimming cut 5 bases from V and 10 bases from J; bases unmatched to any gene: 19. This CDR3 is CASSLRLGGSTGGEQFF. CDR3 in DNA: TGTGCCAGTAGTCTCCGTCTGGGCGGCTCCACAGGGGGGGAGCAGTTCTTC.

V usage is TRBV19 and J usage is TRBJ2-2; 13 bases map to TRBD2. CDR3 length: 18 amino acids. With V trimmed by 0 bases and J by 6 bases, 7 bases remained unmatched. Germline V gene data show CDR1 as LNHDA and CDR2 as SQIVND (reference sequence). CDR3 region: CASSIETTSGGAAGELFF. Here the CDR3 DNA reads TGTGCCAGTAGTATAGAGACTACTAGCGGGGGGGCCGCCGGGGAGCTGTTTTTT. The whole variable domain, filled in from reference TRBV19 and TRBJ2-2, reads DGGITQSPKYLFRKEGQNVTLSCEQNLNHDAMYWYRQDPGQGLRLIYYSQIVNDFQKGDIAEGYSVSREKKESFPLTVTSAQKNPTAFYLCASSIETTSGGAAGELFFGEGSRLTVL.

CDR3 nucleotides: TGTGCCAGCAGACCGTCCGGGACAGGAATTTACCCCCTCCACTTT. Its protein is CASRPSGTGIYPLHF. This chain connects TRBV11-2 to TRBJ1-6; 8 bases align to TRBD1. The CDR3 sequence is 15 residues long. CDR1 SGHAT and CDR2 FQNNGV come from the germline V gene. The trim removed 6 bases at V and 13 bases at J, leaving 14 bases unmatched. The full variable domain, with the rest looked up from reference TRBV11-2 and TRBJ1-6, is EAGVAQSPRYKIIEKRQSVAFWCNPISGHATLYWYQQILGQGPKLLIQFQNNGVVDDSQLPKDRFSAERLKGVDSTLKIQPAKLEDSAVYLCASRPSGTGIYPLHFGNGTRLTVT.

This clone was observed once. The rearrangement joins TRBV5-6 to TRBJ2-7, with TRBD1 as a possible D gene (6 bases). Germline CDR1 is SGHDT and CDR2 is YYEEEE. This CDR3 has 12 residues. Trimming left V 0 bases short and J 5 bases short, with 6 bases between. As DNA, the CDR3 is TGTGCCAGCAGCTTGGACAGGGACGAGCAGTACTTC. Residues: CASSLDRDEQYF.

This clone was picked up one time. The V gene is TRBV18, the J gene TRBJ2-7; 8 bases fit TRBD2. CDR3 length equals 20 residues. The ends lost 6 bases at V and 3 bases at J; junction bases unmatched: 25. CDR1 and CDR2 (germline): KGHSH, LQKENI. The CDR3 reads CASSGRGSARPSGLHYEQYF. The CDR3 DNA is TGTGCCAGCTCGGGGAGGGGATCCGCACGGCCTAGCGGGTTACACTACGAGCAGTACTTC. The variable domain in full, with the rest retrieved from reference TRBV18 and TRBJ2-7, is NAGVMQNPRHLVRRRGQEARLRCSPMKGHSHVYWYRQLPEEGLKFMVYLQKENIIDESGMPKERFSAEFPKEGPSILRIQQVVRGDSAAYFCASSGRGSARPSGLHYEQYFGPGTRLTVT.